The 25 T cell receptor beta chains given below trace back to one sample, sequenced in a study of T cells in localized non-small cell lung cancer. The table came from immunoSEQ multiplex PCR; TCRdb's copy has only in-frame clones and leaves some out. The sample gives about 26,000 clones, around 85% of which show up once; 8.5% to 10% is in the top ten. The input for sequencing was peripheral blood, taken before any cancer treatment. These receptor sequences come from a man aged 40 to 70 with stage III squamous cell lung carcinoma.

The chain recombines TRBV7-6 with TRBJ2-1, with D uncertain. Germline CDR1 and CDR2: SGHVS and FNYEAQ. V shed 5 bases and J shed 7 bases, with 18 bases lying between them. This CDR3 has 15 residues. The CDR3 loop is CASSPRAARRNEQFF. The CDR3 nucleotides are TGTGCCAGCAGCCCCCGGGCCGCCAGAAGGAATGAGCAGTTCTTC.

This sequence joins TRBV15 and TRBJ2-4, with 10 bases aligning to TRBD1. V was pared by 5 bases and J by 1 base, with 5 bases of the junction left unmatched. This CDR3 contains 16 residues. The germline V gene encodes CDR1 LNHNV and CDR2 YYDKDF (reference sequence). The chain's CDR3 is CATSGDRGWAKNIQYF. CDR3 coding DNA: TGTGCCACCAGCGGGGACAGGGGATGGGCCAAAAACATTCAGTACTTC.

The V gene is TRBV5-4, the J gene TRBJ1-2, with TRBD1 identical over 10 bases. With 4 bases clipped from V and 4 bases from J, the junction kept 7 bases outside the gene matches. Germline CDR1 and CDR2: SGHNT and YYREEE (reference sequence). CDR3 length equals 15 residues. The CDR3 protein is CASSNRDRGVYGYTF. CDR3 sequence (DNA): TGTGCCAGCAGCAACCGGGACAGGGGCGTCTATGGCTACACCTTC.

This chain joins TRBV9 and TRBJ1-2; a possible D gene is TRBD1 (6 bases). CDR1 is SGDLS, CDR2 YYNGEE, per germline. The CDR3 extends over 14 amino acids. V shed 5 bases and J shed 6 bases, with 17 bases lying between them. CDR3 protein: CASRDLGHGDGYTF. CDR3 nucleotides: TGTGCCAGCAGGGACCTGGGACACGGTGATGGCTACACCTTC.

This chain links TRBV7-2 with TRBJ1-5; unclear D gene. Germline-derived CDR1 and CDR2 are SGHTA and FQGNSA. CDR3 length equals 14 residues. V gave up 2 bases and J gave up 6 bases, with 11 bases separating them. This CDR3 is CASSLTYEGQPQHF. DNA of the CDR3: TGTGCCAGCAGCTTAACGTACGAGGGTCAGCCCCAGCATTTT.

V usage is TRBV30 and J usage is TRBJ2-1; D assignment may be TRBD1 or TRBD2 (6 bases each). V lost 0 bases and J 3 bases, leaving 12 bases between the germline ends. Germline V gene sequence: CDR1 GTSNPN, CDR2 SVGIG (reference sequence). The CDR3 is made up of 15 amino acids. The CDR3 sequence: CAWSVGGLNYNEQFF. The CDR3 DNA reads as TGTGCCTGGAGTGTAGGGGGACTCAACTACAATGAGCAGTTCTTC.

The V gene is TRBV19, the J gene TRBJ1-5; D remains unclear. V lost 3 bases to trimming and J lost 4 bases, with 13 bases between them. CDR3 length: 15 residues. CDR1 and CDR2 from the germline V gene are LNHDA and SQIVND (reference sequence). The CDR3: CASSIGGRSNQPQHF. CDR3 in DNA: TGTGCCAGTAGTATCGGCGGCAGATCGAATCAGCCCCAGCATTTT. The variable domain in full, completed from reference TRBV19 and TRBJ1-5, reads DGGITQSPKYLFRKEGQNVTLSCEQNLNHDAMYWYRQDPGQGLRLIYYSQIVNDFQKGDIAEGYSVSREKKESFPLTVTSAQKNPTAFYLCASSIGGRSNQPQHFGDGTRLSIL.

V usage is TRBV19 and J usage is TRBJ1-2; D is ambiguous. The CDR3 has 12 amino acids. Per the germline V gene, CDR1 is LNHDA and CDR2 is SQIVND (reference sequence). V lost 3 bases and J lost 11, with 13 bases in between. CDR3 DNA: TGTGCCAGTAGTATGATGGAGCTGGGGTACACCTTC. This codes for CASSMMELGYTF.

The V call is TRBV29-1, the J call TRBJ1-2; D gene uncertain. Trimming took 7 bases from V and 8 from J, leaving 17 bases between them. Germline CDR1 is SQVTM and CDR2 is ANQGSEA. The CDR3 totals 12 residues. CDR3 DNA sequence: TGCAGCGCGGGTGGTATAGGCTGGGGCTACACCTTC. It specifies CSAGGIGWGYTF.

This chain links TRBV5-1 with TRBJ2-3; D is undetermined. Germline values: CDR1 SGHRS, CDR2 YFSETQ. The length of the CDR3 is 15 residues. The V gene lost 4 bases and the J gene lost 2 bases, with 14 bases spanning the gap. The CDR3 region has the DNA TGCGCCAGCAGCGTATACAGCCCCAACACAGATACGCAGTATTTT. As protein: CASSVYSPNTDTQYF.

The V gene is TRBV2, the J gene TRBJ2-7, with 8 bases identical to TRBD2. Germline values: CDR1 SNHLY, CDR2 FYNNEI. The ends lost 2 bases at V and 7 bases at J; junction bases unmatched: 4. The CDR3 is 13 residues long. The CDR3 loop reads CASSERLAGEQYF. CDR3 nucleotide sequence: TGTGCCAGCAGTGAAAGGCTAGCGGGTGAGCAGTACTTC. The complete variable domain, with remaining parts taken from reference TRBV2 and TRBJ2-7, reads EPEVTQTPSHQVTQMGQEVILRCVPISNHLYFYWYRQILGQKVEFLVSFYNNEISEKSEIFDDQFSVERPDGSNFTLKIRSTKLEDSAMYFCASSERLAGEQYFGPGTRLTVT.

The CDR3 spells CASSVTAYQPQHF. In DNA, the CDR3 is TGTGCCAGCAGCGTAACGGCCTATCAGCCCCAGCATTTT. The chain employs TRBV7-2 and TRBJ1-5; D remains ambiguous. With 5 bases removed from V and 5 bases from J, the gap between germline ends came to 10 bases. CDR1 is SGHTA, CDR2 FQGNSA, per germline. This CDR3 has 13 amino acids. The entire variable domain, with the rest obtained from reference TRBV7-2 and TRBJ1-5, is as follows: GAGVSQSPSNKVTEKGKDVELRCDPISGHTALYWYRQSLGQGLEFLIYFQGNSAPDKSGLPSDRFSAERTGGSVSTLTIQRTQQEDSAVYLCASSVTAYQPQHFGDGTRLSIL.

V gene TRBV10-2 combines with J gene TRBJ2-2, with D perhaps TRBD1 (6 bases). CDR1 WSHSY and CDR2 SAAADI come from the germline V gene. V was trimmed by 8 bases and J by 4 bases, leaving 20 bases between them. The CDR3 has 16 residues. CDR3 DNA: TGCGCCAGCGAACCACGGGACAATCCGTCCACCGGGGAGCTGTTTTTT. As protein: CASEPRDNPSTGELFF.

This clone was seen a few times. V usage is TRBV5-1 and J usage is TRBJ1-3; D not resolved. V was shortened by 4 bases and J by 0 bases, with 11 bases between the two germline ends. This CDR3 is built from 15 residues. Germline assignment: CDR1 SGHRS and CDR2 YFSETQ. DNA of the CDR3: TGCGCCAGCAGCCAGAACCGGAACTCTGGAAACACCATATATTTT. The encoded protein is CASSQNRNSGNTIYF.

V usage is TRBV5-1 and J usage is TRBJ2-3; D is perhaps TRBD2 (8 bases). This CDR3 comprises 14 residues. Trimming removed 4 bases at V and 5 bases at J, with 14 bases between. Germline V gives CDR1 SGHRS, CDR2 YFSETQ. This CDR3 is CASSRDSGGDTQYF. The CDR3 DNA follows: TGCGCCAGCAGCAGGGACAGCGGGGGAGATACGCAGTATTTT.

The genes are TRBV19 and TRBJ2-5, with D tentatively TRBD1 (7 bases). The CDR3 covers 15 residues. V dropped 7 bases and J dropped 4 bases, with 19 bases sitting between them. Germline CDR1 is LNHDA and CDR2 is SQIVND (reference sequence). This CDR3 reads CASTSTGGGSETQYF. The CDR3 DNA follows: TGTGCCAGTACCTCCACCGGAGGGGGCTCAGAGACCCAGTACTTC.

The chain couples TRBV13 to TRBJ1-1, with D possibly being TRBD1 (6 bases). The CDR3 runs 13 residues. With 5 bases removed from V and 7 bases from J, the gap between germline ends came to 14 bases. Germline V CDR1 and CDR2: PRHDT, FYEKMQ (reference sequence). The CDR3 spells CASSATGLGEAFF. CDR3 in DNA: TGTGCCAGCAGCGCCACAGGGCTAGGTGAAGCTTTCTTT.

The chain carries TRBV2 and TRBJ2-7; D gene uncertain. Per the germline V gene, CDR1 is SNHLY and CDR2 is FYNNEI. The CDR3 has 15 residues. V lost 3 bases to trimming and J lost 0 bases, with 12 bases between them. The CDR3, as DNA: TGTGCCAGCAGTGATGTGGATGTGAGCTCCTACGAGCAGTACGTC. Amino acid sequence: CASSDVDVSSYEQYV.

The V call is TRBV6-5, the J call TRBJ1-2; D remains unclear. This CDR3 has 11 amino acids. Trimming removed 6 bases at V and 5 bases at J, with 7 bases between. CDR1 is MNHEY, CDR2 SVGAGI, per germline. The CDR3 protein is CASSDSYGYTF. The CDR3 region has the DNA TGTGCCAGCAGCGACTCGTATGGCTACACCTTC.

The chain joins TRBV11-2 to TRBJ1-3, with a possible D match to TRBD1 (5 bases). Germline-derived CDR1 and CDR2 are SGHAT and FQNNGV. This CDR3 has 19 residues. Trimming took off 5 bases at V and 0 bases at J, with 23 bases between the two ends. The CDR3 is CASSHTSQLDISSGNTIYF. Here the CDR3 DNA reads TGTGCCAGCAGCCATACGTCACAGTTGGACATCAGCTCTGGAAACACCATATATTTT.

This clone was detected a few times. The chain links TRBV7-6 to TRBJ2-7; D call uncertain. The germline V gene has CDR1 SGHVS and CDR2 FNYEAQ. This CDR3 region has 14 residues. V was trimmed by 5 bases and J by 0 bases, leaving 11 bases between them. CDR3 in amino acids: CASSLGPSSYEQYV. As DNA, the CDR3 is TGTGCCAGCAGCCTGGGCCCTAGCTCCTACGAGCAGTACGTC.

The chain carries TRBV6-1 and TRBJ2-7, with D perhaps TRBD2 (5 bases). The CDR3 length is 13 residues. The germline V gene has CDR1 MNHNS and CDR2 SASEGT. Trimming pared 2 bases from V and 3 bases from J, leaving 8 bases between. The CDR3 bases are TGTGCCAGCAGTGAAAGCCGGGGCTACGAGCAGTACTTC. It yields the protein CASSESRGYEQYF.

This clone was found a few times. The chain recombines TRBV5-5 with TRBJ2-5, with 10 positions matching TRBD1. V gave up 2 bases and J gave up 1 base; unmatched junction bases: 11. Germline V gene sequence: CDR1 SGHKS, CDR2 YYEKEE (reference sequence). The CDR3 runs 18 residues. In DNA, the CDR3 is TGTGCCAGCAGCTTCAGACCCGGGACAGGGGTGAGCCAAGAGACCCAGTACTTC. This codes for CASSFRPGTGVSQETQYF.

The V call is TRBV18, the J call TRBJ1-1, with a tentative D call TRBD1 (6 bases). CDR1 and CDR2 from the germline V gene are KGHSH and LQKENI. The CDR3 runs to 14 residues. V lost 2 bases to trimming and J lost 2 bases, with 9 bases between them. Here the CDR3 DNA reads TGTGCCAGCTCACCAAGGGACATTAACACTGAAGCTTTCTTT. Amino acids: CASSPRDINTEAFF. Full variable domain (outside the CDR3, taken from reference TRBV18 and TRBJ1-1): NAGVMQNPRHLVRRRGQEARLRCSPMKGHSHVYWYRQLPEEGLKFMVYLQKENIIDESGMPKERFSAEFPKEGPSILRIQQVVRGDSAAYFCASSPRDINTEAFFGQGTRLTVV.

The chain uses TRBV7-9 and TRBJ1-1; perhaps TRBD1 as D (6 bases). This CDR3 is built from 11 residues. Trimming pared 6 bases from V and 6 bases from J, leaving 8 bases between. Germline CDR1 reads SEHNR; CDR2 reads FQNEAQ (reference sequence). CDR3 coding DNA: TGTGCCAGCAGTCAGGGGTCTGAAGCTTTCTTT. Its translation is CASSQGSEAFF.